The present TCR beta chain was sequenced within a study of beta chain features in type 1 diabetes. The authors sorted CD4+ naive, central memory, regulatory and stem cell-like memory cells via CD45RO/CCR7/CD25/CD127/CD95/CD27. The entirety of the isolated RNA underwent reverse transcription, so expressed TCRB transcripts were sequenced. About 3.7 million reads per sample were averaged for naive, central memory and regulatory samples. Here immunoSEQ multiplex PCR was the method, and the copy in TCRdb shows in-frame clones only, minus some. The data contain 900,000 or so clones, 15% to 20% of them singletons. The CDR3 spans 15 residues. After removal of 0 bases from V and 4 bases from J, the junction contained 3 bases not matched to a gene. Germline-derived CDR1 and CDR2 are SGDLS and YYNGEE. This clone was picked up a small number of times. Other DNA sequences of this sample code for an identical CDR3.

The sequenced material came from naive CD4+ T cells from blood. This TCR was sampled from a woman aged 18-30 years in good health. The gene calls are TRBV9 and TRBJ2-2; TRBD2 aligns across 7 bases. The CDR3 DNA sequence: TGTGCCAGCAGCGTAGGACTAGCCGGCACCGGGGAGCTGTTTTTT. Its protein is CASSVGLAGTGELFF.